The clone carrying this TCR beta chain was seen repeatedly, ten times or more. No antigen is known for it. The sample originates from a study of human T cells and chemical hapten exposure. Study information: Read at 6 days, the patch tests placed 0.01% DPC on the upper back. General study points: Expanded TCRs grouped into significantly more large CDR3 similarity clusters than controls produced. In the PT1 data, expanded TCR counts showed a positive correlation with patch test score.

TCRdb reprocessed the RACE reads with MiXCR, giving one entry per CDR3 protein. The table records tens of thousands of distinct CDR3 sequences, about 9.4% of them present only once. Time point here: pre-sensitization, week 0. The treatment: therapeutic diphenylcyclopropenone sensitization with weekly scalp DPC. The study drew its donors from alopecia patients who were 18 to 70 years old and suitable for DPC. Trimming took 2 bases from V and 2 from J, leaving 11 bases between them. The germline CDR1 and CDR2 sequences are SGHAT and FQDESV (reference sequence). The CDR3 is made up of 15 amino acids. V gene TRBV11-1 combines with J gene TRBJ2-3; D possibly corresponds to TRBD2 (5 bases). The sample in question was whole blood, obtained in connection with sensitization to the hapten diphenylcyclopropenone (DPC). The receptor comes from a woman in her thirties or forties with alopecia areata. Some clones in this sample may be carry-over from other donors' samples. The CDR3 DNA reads TGTGCCAGCAGCTTAACGGGGATCATCACAGATACGCAGTATTTT. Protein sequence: CASSLTGIITDTQYF.